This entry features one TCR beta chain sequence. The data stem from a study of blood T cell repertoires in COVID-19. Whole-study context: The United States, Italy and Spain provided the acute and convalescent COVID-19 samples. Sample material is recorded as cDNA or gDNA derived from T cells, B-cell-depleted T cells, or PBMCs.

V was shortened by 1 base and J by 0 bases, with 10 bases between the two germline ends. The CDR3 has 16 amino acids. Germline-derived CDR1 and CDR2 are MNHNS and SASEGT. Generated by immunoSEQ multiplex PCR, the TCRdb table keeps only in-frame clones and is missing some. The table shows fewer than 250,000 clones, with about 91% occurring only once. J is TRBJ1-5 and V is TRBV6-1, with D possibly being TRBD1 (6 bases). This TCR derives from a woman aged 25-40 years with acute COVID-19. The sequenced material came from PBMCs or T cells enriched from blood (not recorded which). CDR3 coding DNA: TGTGCCAGCAGTGAAGAGGGGGGGGCTAGCAATCAGCCCCAGCATTTT. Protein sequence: CASSEEGGASNQPQHF.